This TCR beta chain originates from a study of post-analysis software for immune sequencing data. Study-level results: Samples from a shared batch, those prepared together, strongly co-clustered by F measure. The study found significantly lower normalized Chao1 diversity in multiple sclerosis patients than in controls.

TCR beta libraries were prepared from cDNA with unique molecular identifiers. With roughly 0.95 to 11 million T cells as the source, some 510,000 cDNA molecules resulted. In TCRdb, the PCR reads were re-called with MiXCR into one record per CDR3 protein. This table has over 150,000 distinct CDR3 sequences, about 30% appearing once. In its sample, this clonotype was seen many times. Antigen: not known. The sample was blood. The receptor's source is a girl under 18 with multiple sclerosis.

The CDR3 DNA is TGCGCCAGCAGCCCCCCTAAGCGGGAGGGCGACGAGCAGTACTTC. The encoded protein is CASSPPKREGDEQYF. This rearrangement joins TRBV5-1 to TRBJ2-7, with 10 nucleotides matching TRBD2. The length of the CDR3 is 15 residues. Germline assignment: CDR1 SGHRS and CDR2 YFSETQ. V was clipped by 4 bases and J by 5 bases; unmatched bases: 9.